This TCR beta chain emerged from a study of T cells in Graves' hyperthyroidism and ophthalmopathy. Study results and caveats: Ophthalmopathy was model-predicted a median 6.5 months pre-onset.

V was pared by 1 base and J by 4 bases, with 18 bases of the junction left unmatched. The CDR3 totals 19 residues. Germline CDR1 and CDR2: KGHSH and LQKENI. In this sample, this clonotype turned up many times. Its matching antigen is unknown. Regions amplified from RNA transcripts were the TCR beta CDR3 regions. Using the HTBI primer set, a first-round RT-PCR was run on the TCR CDR3. In TCRdb, the multiplex PCR reads were re-called with MiXCR into one record per CDR3 protein. The sample records 550,000 to 650,000 distinct CDR3 sequences, around 13% being singletons. This receptor was obtained from a woman younger than 45 with Graves' hyperthyroidism that later progressed to Graves' ophthalmopathy. The source material was blood. J is TRBJ2-7 and V is TRBV18; 8 bases fit TRBD2. In DNA form, the CDR3 reads TGTGCCAGCTCACCACTCTCCCTGGCGGGGGGCAGGGGAACGTACGAGCAGTACTTC. It codes for CASSPLSLAGGRGTYEQYF.